This TCR beta chain was obtained from a study of blood T cell repertoires in COVID-19. As handled by the study authors: Estimation of nucleated cell counts relied on the amplification of reference gene primers. The repertoire was sequenced with immunoSEQ multiplex PCR; TCRdb's copy has only in-frame clones and lacks some. V and J calls and clone size are as listed in that table; D and trimming were resolved from the DNA. The table shows fewer than 200,000 clones, with more than 75% occurring only once. Sample: peripheral blood. This clonotype was sampled from a man aged 35-49 years with active or convalescent COVID-19.

In DNA, the CDR3 is TGTGCCAGCAGCCAAGGGACTAGAGATACGCAGTATTTT. This encodes CASSQGTRDTQYF. The chain employs TRBV3-1 (or the pseudogene TRBV3-2) and TRBJ2-3, with TRBD2 matching 7 bases. V lost 1 base to trimming and J lost 5 bases; unmatched junction nucleotides: 0. Germline assignment: CDR1 LGHDT and CDR2 YNNKEL (reference sequence). This CDR3 contains 13 residues.